This TCR beta chain was sequenced for a study of graft-versus-host responses after intestinal transplantation. Study-level background: Transplant types were multivisceral, liver-intestinal, or isolated intestinal.

Only one count was recorded for this clone. The repertoire was sequenced with immunoSEQ multiplex PCR; TCRdb's copy has only in-frame clones and lacks some. Of 30,000 to 40,000 clones listed, around four fifths are singletons. The CDR3 runs 14 residues. The V gene lost 2 bases and the J gene lost 3 bases, with 11 bases spanning the gap. CDR1 PRHDT and CDR2 FYEKMQ come from the germline V gene (reference sequence). This receptor was taken from a human patient who received an intestinal transplant, so some T cells may come from the graft donor. Sequences were derived from PBMCs, sampled about 1,000 days after transplant. The rearrangement links TRBV13 to TRBJ2-7; possibly TRBD2 for D (5 bases). The CDR3 DNA is TGTGCCAGCAGCTTAAGCGGCAGATTCTACGAGCAGTACTTC. This sequence encodes CASSLSGRFYEQYF.